The clone carrying this T cell receptor (beta chain) was observed a few times. This entry is derived from a study of human T cells and chemical hapten exposure. TCRdb reanalysed the RACE reads using MiXCR and keeps one entry per CDR3 protein. The top ten hold 8.4% of the sample, which has 300,000 to 400,000 distinct CDR3 sequences, 5.5% to 8% seen once. V was shortened by 2 bases and J by 2 bases, with 10 bases between the two germline ends. CDR1 and CDR2 from the germline V gene are SGHRS and YFSETQ. This CDR3 region has 14 residues. Time point here: patch test 1, 2 weeks after DPC sensitization. As to treatment: therapeutic diphenylcyclopropenone sensitization with weekly scalp DPC.

The source material was whole blood, sampled in connection with sensitization to the hapten diphenylcyclopropenone (DPC). This chain uses TRBV5-1 with TRBJ2-5, with D possibly called TRBD1 or TRBD2 (5 bases each). This clonotype was sampled from a woman aged 18-35 years with alopecia areata. Some clones in this sample may be carry-over from other donors' samples. The CDR3: CASSLEGPQETQYF. CDR3 nucleotides: TGCGCCAGCAGCTTAGAGGGGCCTCAAGAGACCCAGTACTTC.